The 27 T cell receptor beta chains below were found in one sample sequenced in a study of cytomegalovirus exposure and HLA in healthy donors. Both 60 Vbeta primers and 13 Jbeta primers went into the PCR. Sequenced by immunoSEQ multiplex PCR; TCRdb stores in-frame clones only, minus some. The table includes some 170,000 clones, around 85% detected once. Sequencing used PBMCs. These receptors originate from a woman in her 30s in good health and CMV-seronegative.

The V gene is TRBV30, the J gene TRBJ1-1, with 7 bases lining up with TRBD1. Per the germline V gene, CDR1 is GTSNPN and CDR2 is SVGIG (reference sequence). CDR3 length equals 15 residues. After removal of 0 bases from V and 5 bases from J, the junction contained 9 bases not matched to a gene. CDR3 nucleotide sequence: TGTGCCTGGAGTGTATCCGACAGGGCGGGAACTGAAGCTTTCTTT. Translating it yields CAWSVSDRAGTEAFF.

The CDR3 DNA reads as TGTGCCAGCAGTTTAGCGGGAGGTCGGAGTACCGGGGAGCTGTTTTTT. It is translated as CASSLAGGRSTGELFF. The gene calls are TRBV28 and TRBJ2-2; 8 nucleotides align to TRBD2. V shed 2 bases, J shed 5 bases, and the junction held 7 bases outside the gene matches. The CDR3 contains 16 residues. Germline V lookup: CDR1 MDHEN, CDR2 SYDVKM. Supplemented by reference TRBV28 and TRBJ2-2, the full variable domain reads DVKVTQSSRYLVKRTGEKVFLECVQDMDHENMFWYRQDPGLGLRLIYFSYDVKMKEKGDIPEGYSVSREKKERFSLILESASTNQTSMYLCASSLAGGRSTGELFFGEGSRLTVL.

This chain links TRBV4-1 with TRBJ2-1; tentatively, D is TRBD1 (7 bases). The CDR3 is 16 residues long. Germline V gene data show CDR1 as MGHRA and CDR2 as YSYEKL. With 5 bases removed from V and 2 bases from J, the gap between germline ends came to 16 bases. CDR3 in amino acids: CASSSSGRGAYNEQFF. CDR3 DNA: TGCGCCAGCAGCTCAAGTGGCAGGGGGGCCTACAATGAGCAGTTCTTC.

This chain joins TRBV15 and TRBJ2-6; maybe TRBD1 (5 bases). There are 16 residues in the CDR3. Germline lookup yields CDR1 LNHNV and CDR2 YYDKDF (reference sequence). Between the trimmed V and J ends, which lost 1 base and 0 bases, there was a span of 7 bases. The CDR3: CATSRAGPSGANVLTF. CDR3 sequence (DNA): TGTGCCACCAGCAGAGCAGGGCCCTCTGGGGCCAACGTCCTGACTTTC.

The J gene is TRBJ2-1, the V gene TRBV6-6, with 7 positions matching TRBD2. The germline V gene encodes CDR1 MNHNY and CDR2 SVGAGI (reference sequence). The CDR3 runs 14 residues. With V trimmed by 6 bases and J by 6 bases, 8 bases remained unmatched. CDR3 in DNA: TGTGCCAGCAGCCGCGGGACTACCCTCAATGAGCAGTTCTTC. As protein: CASSRGTTLNEQFF.

Written as DNA, the CDR3 is TGCGCCAGCAGCTTGGCTGTGACAGGGAACACTGAAGCTTTCTTT. This sequence encodes CASSLAVTGNTEAFF. V is TRBV5-1 and J is TRBJ1-1, with D maybe TRBD1 (6 bases). Trimming took off 0 bases at V and 1 base at J, with 10 bases between the two ends. The CDR3 is 15 amino acids. Germline V gives CDR1 SGHRS, CDR2 YFSETQ.

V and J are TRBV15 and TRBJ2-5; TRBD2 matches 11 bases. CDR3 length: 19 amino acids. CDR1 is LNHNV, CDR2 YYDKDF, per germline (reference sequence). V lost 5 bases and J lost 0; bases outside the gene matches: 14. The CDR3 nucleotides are TGTGCCACCAGCGAAACAAAAAGACTAGCGGGATCGTACCAAGAGACCCAGTACTTC. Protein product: CATSETKRLAGSYQETQYF.

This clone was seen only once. CDR3 sequence: CASSLKLKQGSTEAFF. The CDR3 DNA follows: TGTGCCAGCAGCCTAAAACTGAAACAGGGAAGCACTGAAGCTTTCTTT. The chain recombines TRBV7-6 with TRBJ1-1; the D gene is possibly TRBD1 (6 bases). Trimming removed 5 bases from V and 4 bases from J, with 20 bases in between. Germline CDR1 and CDR2: SGHVS and FNYEAQ. The CDR3 spans 16 residues.

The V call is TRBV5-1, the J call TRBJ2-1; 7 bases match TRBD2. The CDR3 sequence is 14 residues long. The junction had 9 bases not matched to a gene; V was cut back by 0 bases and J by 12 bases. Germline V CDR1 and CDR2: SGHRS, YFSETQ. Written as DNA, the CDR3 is TGCGCCAGCAGCTTGGCCTTAGCGGGCGGGGGGCAGTTCTTC. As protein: CASSLALAGGGQFF.

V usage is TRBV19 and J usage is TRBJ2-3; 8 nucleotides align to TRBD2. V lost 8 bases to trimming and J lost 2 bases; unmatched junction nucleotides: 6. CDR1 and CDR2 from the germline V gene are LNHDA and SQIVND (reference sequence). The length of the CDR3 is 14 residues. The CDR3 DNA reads TGTGCCAGTGTAGCGGGAAGATTCACAGATACGCAGTATTTT. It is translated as CASVAGRFTDTQYF. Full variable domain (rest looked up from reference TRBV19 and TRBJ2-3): DGGITQSPKYLFRKEGQNVTLSCEQNLNHDAMYWYRQDPGQGLRLIYYSQIVNDFQKGDIAEGYSVSREKKESFPLTVTSAQKNPTAFYLCASVAGRFTDTQYFGPGTRLTVL.

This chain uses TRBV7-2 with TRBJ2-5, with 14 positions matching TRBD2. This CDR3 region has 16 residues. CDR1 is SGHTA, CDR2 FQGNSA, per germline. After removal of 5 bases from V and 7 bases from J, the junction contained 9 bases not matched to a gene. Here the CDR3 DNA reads TGTGCCAGCAGCATAGGGACTAGCGGGGGCCAGGGGACCCAGTACTTC. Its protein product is CASSIGTSGGQGTQYF.

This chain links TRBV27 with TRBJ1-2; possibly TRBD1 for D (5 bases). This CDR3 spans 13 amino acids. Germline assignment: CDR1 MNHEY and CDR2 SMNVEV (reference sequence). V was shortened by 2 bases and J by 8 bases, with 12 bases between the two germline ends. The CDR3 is CASSLRPWTGYTF. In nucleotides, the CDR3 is TGTGCCAGCAGTTTAAGACCCTGGACAGGCTACACCTTC.

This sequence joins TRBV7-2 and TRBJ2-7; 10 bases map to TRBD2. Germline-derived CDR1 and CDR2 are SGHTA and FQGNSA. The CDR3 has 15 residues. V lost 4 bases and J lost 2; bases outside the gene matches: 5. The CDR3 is CASSSSSGGTYEQYF. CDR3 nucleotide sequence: TGTGCCAGCAGCTCCTCTAGCGGGGGAACCTACGAGCAGTACTTC.

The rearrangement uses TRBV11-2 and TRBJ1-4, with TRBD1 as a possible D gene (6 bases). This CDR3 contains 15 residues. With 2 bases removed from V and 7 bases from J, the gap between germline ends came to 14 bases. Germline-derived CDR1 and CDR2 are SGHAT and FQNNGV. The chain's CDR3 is CASSLSRGSAEKLFF. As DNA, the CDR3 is TGTGCCAGCAGCTTAAGCAGGGGTTCTGCTGAAAAACTGTTTTTT.

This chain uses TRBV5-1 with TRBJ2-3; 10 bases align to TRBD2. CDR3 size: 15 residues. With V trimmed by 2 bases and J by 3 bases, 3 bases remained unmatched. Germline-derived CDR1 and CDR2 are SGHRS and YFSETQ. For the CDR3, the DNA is TGCGCCAGCAGCTTCCTAGCGGGAGTTACAGATACGCAGTATTTT. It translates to CASSFLAGVTDTQYF.

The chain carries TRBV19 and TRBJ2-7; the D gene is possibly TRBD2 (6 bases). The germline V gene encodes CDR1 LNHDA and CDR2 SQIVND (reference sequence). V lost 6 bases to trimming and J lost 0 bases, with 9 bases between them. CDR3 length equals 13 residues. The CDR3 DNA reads TGTGCCAGTAGGTTCGGGGGCTCCTACGAGCAGTACTTC. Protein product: CASRFGGSYEQYF.

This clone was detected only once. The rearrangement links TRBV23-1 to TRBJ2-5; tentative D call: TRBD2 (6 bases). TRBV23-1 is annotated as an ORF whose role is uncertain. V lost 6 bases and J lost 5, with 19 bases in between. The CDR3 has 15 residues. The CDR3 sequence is CASRRGIHFVETQYF. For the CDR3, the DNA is TGCGCCAGCAGACGCGGGATACATTTCGTCGAGACCCAGTACTTC.

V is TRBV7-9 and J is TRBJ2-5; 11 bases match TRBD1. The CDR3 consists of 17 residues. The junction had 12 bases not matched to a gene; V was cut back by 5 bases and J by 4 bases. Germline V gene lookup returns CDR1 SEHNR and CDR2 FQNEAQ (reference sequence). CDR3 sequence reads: CASSLAPGQGESETQYF. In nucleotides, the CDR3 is TGTGCCAGCAGCCTTGCCCCGGGACAGGGGGAATCAGAGACCCAGTACTTC.

In DNA, the CDR3 is TGTGCCAGCTCGCGAAACTACAATCAGCCCCAGCATTTT. Translating gives CASSRNYNQPQHF. The gene calls are TRBV18 and TRBJ1-5; D remains unclear. The V gene lost 6 bases and the J gene lost 3 bases, with 9 bases spanning the gap. The germline CDR1 and CDR2 sequences are KGHSH and LQKENI. This CDR3 is built from 13 residues.

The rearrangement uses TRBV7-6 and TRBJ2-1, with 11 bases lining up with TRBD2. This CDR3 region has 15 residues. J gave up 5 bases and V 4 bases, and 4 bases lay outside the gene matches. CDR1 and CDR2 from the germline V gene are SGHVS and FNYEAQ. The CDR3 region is CASSSLAGDHNEQFF. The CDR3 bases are TGTGCCAGCAGCTCACTAGCGGGGGACCACAATGAGCAGTTCTTC.

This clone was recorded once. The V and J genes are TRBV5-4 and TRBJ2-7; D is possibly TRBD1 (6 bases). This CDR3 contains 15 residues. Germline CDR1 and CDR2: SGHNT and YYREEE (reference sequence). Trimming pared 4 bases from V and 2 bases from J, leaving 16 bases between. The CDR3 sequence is CASSRWWDTTYEQYF. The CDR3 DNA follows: TGTGCCAGCAGCCGTTGGTGGGACACCACCTACGAGCAGTACTTC.

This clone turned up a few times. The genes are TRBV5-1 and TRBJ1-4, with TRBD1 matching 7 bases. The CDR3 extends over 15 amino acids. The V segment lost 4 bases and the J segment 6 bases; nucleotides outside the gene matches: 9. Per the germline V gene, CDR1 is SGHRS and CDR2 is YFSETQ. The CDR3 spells CASSPSDDRDEKLFF. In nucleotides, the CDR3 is TGCGCCAGCAGCCCTTCCGACGACAGGGATGAAAAACTGTTTTTT.

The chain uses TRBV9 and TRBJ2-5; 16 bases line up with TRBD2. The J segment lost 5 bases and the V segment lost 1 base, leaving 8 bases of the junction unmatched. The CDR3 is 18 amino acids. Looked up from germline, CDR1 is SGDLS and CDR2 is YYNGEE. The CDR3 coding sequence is TGTGCCAGCAGCGTACCCACCCAGGGACTAGCGGGGGGGGAGACCCAGTACTTC. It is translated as CASSVPTQGLAGGETQYF.

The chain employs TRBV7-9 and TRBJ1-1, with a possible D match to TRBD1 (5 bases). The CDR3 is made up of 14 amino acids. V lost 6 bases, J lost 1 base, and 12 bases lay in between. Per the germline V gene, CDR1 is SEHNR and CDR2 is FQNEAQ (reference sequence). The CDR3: CASRITGGNTEAFF. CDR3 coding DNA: TGTGCCAGCAGAATTACGGGGGGGAACACTGAAGCTTTCTTT.

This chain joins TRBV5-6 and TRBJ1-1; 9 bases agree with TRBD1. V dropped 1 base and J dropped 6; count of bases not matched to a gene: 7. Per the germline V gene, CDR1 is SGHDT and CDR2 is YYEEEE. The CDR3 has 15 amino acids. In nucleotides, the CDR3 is TGTGCCAGCAGCTTGATACCGGGACAGGGTGCTGAAGCTTTCTTT. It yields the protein CASSLIPGQGAEAFF. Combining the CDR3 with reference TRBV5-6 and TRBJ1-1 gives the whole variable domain DAGVTQSPTHLIKTRGQQVTLRCSPKSGHDTVSWYQQALGQGPQFIFQYYEEEERQRGNFPDRFSGHQFPNYSSELNVNALLLGDSALYLCASSLIPGQGAEAFFGQGTRLTVV.

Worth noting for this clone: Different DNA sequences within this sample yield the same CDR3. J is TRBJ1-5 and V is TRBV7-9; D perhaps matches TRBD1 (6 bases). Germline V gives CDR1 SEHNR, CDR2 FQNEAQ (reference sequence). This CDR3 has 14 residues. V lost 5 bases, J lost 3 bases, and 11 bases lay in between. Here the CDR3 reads CASSLQGSNQPQHF. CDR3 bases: TGTGCCAGCAGCCTACAGGGCTCCAATCAGCCCCAGCATTTT.

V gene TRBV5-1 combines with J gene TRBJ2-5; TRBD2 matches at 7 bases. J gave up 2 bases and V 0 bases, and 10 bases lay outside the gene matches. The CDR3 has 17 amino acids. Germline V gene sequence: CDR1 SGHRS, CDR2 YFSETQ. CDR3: CASSLGRQRGVQETQYF. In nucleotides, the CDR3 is TGCGCCAGCAGCTTGGGGCGCCAGCGGGGCGTTCAAGAGACCCAGTACTTC.